This TCR beta chain was captured in a study of blood T cell repertoires in COVID-19. Study overall: Sites in the United States, Italy and Spain provided acute and convalescent COVID-19 samples. PBMCs, B-cell-depleted T cells, or T cells were the source of the cDNA or gDNA that made up the material.

Germline loops: CDR1 MGHDK, CDR2 SYGVNS. The V end was cut by 5 bases, the J end by 1 base, with 9 bases between. The CDR3 runs 15 residues. Method: immunoSEQ multiplex PCR; TCRdb's copy keeps in-frame clones and lacks some. The sample has roughly 110,000 clones; over 60% are singletons. V and J are TRBV25-1 and TRBJ2-6; maybe TRBD1 (6 bases). Sequenced material: peripheral blood. The source is a man older than 75 with COVID-19, enrolled during active disease. Here the CDR3 reads CASSLGGSGANVLTF. The CDR3 nucleotides are TGTGCCAGCAGTCTAGGGGGATCTGGGGCCAACGTCCTGACTTTC.